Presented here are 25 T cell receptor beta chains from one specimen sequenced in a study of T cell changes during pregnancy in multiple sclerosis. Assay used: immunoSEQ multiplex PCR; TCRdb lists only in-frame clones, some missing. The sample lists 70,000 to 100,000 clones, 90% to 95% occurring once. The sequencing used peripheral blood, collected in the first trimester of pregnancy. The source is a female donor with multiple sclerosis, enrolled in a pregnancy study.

The CDR3 sequence: CASSSTETRFTDTQYF. CDR3 in DNA: TGTGCCAGCAGTTCGACGGAGACTAGGTTCACAGATACGCAGTATTTT. The rearrangement uses TRBV6-6 and TRBJ2-3; TRBD2 is a possible D gene (6 bases). Germline values: CDR1 MNHNY, CDR2 SVGAGI (reference sequence). V was cut by 4 bases and J by 2 bases, with 16 bases left in between. The CDR3 is made up of 16 amino acids.

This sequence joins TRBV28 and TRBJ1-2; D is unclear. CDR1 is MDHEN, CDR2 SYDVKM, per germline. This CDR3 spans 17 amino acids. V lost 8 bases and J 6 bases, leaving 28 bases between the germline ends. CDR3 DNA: TGTGCCAGCCAAAACCGGAGGAAGCTCCATTTTGTGGATGGCTACACCTTC. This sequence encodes CASQNRRKLHFVDGYTF.

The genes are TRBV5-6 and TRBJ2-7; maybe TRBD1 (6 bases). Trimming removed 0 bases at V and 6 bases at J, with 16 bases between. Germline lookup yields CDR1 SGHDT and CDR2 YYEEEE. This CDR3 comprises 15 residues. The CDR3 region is CASSLGIRGSGEQYF. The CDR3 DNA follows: TGTGCCAGCAGCTTGGGGATCAGGGGATCGGGCGAGCAGTACTTC.

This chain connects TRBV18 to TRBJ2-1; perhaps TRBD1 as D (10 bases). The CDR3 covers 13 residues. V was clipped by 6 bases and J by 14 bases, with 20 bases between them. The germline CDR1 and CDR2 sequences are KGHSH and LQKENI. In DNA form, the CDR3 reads TGTGCCAGCTCCCCTAGCGGGGACAGGGGAAAGTTCTTC. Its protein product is CASSPSGDRGKFF. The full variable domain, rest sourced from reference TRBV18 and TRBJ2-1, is NAGVMQNPRHLVRRRGQEARLRCSPMKGHSHVYWYRQLPEEGLKFMVYLQKENIIDESGMPKERFSAEFPKEGPSILRIQQVVRGDSAAYFCASSPSGDRGKFFGPGTRLTVL.

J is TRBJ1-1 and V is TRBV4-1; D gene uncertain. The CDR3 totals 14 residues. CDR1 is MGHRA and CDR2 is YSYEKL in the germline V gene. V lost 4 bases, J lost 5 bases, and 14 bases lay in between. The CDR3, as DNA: TGCGCCAGCAGCCCTCAGGAACATCGGACTGAAGCTTTCTTT. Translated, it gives CASSPQEHRTEAFF.

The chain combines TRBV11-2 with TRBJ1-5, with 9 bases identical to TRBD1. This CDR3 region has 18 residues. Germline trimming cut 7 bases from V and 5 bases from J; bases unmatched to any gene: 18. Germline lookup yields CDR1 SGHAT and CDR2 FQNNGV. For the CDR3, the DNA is TGTGCCAGCACTCTAGGGAGTCGGGACAGGGCTCGGCATCAGCCCCAGCATTTT. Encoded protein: CASTLGSRDRARHQPQHF.

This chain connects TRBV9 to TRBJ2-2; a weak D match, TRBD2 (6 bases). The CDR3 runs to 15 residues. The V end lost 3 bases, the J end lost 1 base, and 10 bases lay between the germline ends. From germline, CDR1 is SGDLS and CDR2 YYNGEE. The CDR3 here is CASSAWGENTGELFF. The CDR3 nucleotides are TGTGCCAGCAGCGCCTGGGGGGAGAACACCGGGGAGCTGTTTTTT.

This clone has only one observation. CDR3 nucleotides: TGTGCCAGCAGCCCCGACGTTGGGGGGTACGGTGAAGCTTTCTTT. This sequence encodes CASSPDVGGYGEAFF. The chain recombines TRBV5-5 with TRBJ1-1; D may be TRBD1 (5 bases). Trimming removed 4 bases from V and 7 bases from J, with 20 bases in between. Germline-derived CDR1 and CDR2 are SGHKS and YYEKEE (reference sequence). The length of the CDR3 is 15 residues.

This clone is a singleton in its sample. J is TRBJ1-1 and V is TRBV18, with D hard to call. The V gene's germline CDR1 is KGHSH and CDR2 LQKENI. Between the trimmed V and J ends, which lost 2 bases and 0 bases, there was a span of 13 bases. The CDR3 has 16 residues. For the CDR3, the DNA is TGTGCCAGCTCACCAATGGACTCCTTTATGAACACTGAAGCTTTCTTT. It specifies CASSPMDSFMNTEAFF. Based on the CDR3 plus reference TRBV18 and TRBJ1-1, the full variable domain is NAGVMQNPRHLVRRRGQEARLRCSPMKGHSHVYWYRQLPEEGLKFMVYLQKENIIDESGMPKERFSAEFPKEGPSILRIQQVVRGDSAAYFCASSPMDSFMNTEAFFGQGTRLTVV.

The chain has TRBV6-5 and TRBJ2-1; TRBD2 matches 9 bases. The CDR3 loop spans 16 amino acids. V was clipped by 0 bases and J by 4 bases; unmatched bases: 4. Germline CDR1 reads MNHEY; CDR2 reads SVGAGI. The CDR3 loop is CASSYSAGGPYNEQFF. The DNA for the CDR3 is TGTGCCAGCAGTTACTCAGCGGGGGGTCCTTACAATGAGCAGTTCTTC.

The CDR3 spells CASSSGPVHSGNTIYF. The CDR3 DNA sequence: TGTGCCAGCAGTTCCGGTCCTGTCCACTCTGGAAACACCATATATTTT. This chain joins TRBV7-3 and TRBJ1-3, with D hard to call. The ends were cut back, 6 bases at V and 0 bases at J, with 15 bases in the middle. Per germline, CDR1 SGHTA and CDR2 FQGTGA. This CDR3 spans 16 amino acids. The full variable domain, rest sourced from reference TRBV7-3 and TRBJ1-3, is GAGVSQTPSNKVTEKGKYVELRCDPISGHTALYWYRQSLGQGPEFLIYFQGTGAADDSGLPNDRFFAVRPEGSVSTLKIQRTERGDSAVYLCASSSGPVHSGNTIYFGEGSWLTVV.

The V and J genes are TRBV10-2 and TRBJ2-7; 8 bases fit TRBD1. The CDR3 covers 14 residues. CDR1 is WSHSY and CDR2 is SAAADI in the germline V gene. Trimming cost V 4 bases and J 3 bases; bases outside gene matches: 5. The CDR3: CASSGDRWNYEQYF. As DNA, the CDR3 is TGCGCCAGCAGTGGGGACAGGTGGAACTACGAGCAGTACTTC.

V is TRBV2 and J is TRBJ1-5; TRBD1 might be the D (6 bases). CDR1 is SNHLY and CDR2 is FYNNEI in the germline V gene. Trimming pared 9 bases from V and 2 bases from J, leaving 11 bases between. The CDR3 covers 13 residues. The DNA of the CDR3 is TGTGCCAGGGGGGCGGCGGGCAATCAGCCCCAGCATTTT. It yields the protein CARGAAGNQPQHF.

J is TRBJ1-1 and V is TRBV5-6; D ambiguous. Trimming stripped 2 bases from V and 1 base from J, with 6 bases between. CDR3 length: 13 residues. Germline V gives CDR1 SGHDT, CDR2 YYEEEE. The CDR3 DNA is TGTGCCAGCAGCTTCGGGGAGAACACTGAAGCTTTCTTT. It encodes CASSFGENTEAFF.

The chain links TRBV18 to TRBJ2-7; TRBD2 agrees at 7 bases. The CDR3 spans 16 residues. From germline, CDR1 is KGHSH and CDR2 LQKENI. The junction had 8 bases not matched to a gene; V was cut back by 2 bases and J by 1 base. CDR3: CASSPSSGRVSYEQYF. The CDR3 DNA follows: TGTGCCAGCTCACCAAGTTCGGGGAGGGTATCCTACGAGCAGTACTTC.

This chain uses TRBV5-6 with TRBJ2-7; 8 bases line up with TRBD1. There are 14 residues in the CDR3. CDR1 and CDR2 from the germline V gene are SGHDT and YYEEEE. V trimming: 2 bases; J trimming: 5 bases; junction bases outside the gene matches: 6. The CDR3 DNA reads TGTGCCAGCAGCTTAAACAGGGGGTTCGACGAGCAGTACTTC. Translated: CASSLNRGFDEQYF.

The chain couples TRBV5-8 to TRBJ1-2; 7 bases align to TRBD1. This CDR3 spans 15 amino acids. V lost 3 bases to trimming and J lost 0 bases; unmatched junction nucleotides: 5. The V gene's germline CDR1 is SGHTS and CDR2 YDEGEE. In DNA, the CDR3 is TGTGCCAGCAGCTGGCGACAGGGCGCTAACTATGGCTACACCTTC. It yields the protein CASSWRQGANYGYTF. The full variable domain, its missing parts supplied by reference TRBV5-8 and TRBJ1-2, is EAGVTQSPTHLIKTRGQQATLRCSPISGHTSVYWYQQALGLGLQFLLWYDEGEERNRGNFPPRFSGRQFPNYSSELNVNALELEDSALYLCASSWRQGANYGYTFGSGTRLTVV.

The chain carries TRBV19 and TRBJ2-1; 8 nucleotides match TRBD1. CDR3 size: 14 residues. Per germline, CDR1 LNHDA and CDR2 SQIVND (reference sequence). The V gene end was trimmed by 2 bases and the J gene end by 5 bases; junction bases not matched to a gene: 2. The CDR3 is CASSIQGADNEQFF. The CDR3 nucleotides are TGTGCCAGTAGTATACAGGGGGCCGACAATGAGCAGTTCTTC.

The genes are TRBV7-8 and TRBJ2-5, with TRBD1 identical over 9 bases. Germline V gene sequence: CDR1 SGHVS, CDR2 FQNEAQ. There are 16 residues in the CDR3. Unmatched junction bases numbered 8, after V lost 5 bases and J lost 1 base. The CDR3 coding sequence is TGTGCCAGCAGCCCCATGACAGGGGGACCCCAAGAGACCCAGTACTTC. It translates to CASSPMTGGPQETQYF.

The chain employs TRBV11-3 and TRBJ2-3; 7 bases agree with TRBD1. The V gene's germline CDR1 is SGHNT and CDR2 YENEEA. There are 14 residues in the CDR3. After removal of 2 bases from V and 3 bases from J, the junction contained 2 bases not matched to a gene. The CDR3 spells CASSLRQGTDTQYF. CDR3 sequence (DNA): TGTGCCAGCAGCTTACGACAGGGTACAGATACGCAGTATTTT.

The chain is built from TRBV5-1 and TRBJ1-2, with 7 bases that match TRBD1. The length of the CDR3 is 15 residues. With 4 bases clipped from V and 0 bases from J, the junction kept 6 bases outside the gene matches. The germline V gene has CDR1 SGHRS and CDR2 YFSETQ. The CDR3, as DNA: TGCGCCAGCAGCGACAGGGTGTCCACTAACTATGGCTACACCTTC. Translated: CASSDRVSTNYGYTF.

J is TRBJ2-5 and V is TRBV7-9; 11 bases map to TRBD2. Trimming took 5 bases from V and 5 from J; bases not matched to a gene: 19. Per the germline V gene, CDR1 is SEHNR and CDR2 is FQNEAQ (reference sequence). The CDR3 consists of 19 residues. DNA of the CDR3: TGTGCCAGCAGCAAAGGGGGGCTAGCGGGGGGTTCCACCCGGGAGACCCAGTACTTC. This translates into CASSKGGLAGGSTRETQYF.

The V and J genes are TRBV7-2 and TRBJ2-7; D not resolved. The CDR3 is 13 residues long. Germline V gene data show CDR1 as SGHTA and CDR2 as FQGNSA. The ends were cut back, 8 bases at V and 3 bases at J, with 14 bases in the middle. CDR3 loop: CASSRSYFYEQYF. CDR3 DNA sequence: TGTGCCAGCTCGAGGTCCTACTTCTACGAGCAGTACTTC.

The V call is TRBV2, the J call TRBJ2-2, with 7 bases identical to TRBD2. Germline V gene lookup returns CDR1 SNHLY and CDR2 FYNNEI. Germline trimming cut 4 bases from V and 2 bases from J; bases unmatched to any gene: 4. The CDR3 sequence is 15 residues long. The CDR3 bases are TGTGCCAGCAGTGTCCAGCGGGGAAACACCGGGGAGCTGTTTTTT. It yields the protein CASSVQRGNTGELFF.

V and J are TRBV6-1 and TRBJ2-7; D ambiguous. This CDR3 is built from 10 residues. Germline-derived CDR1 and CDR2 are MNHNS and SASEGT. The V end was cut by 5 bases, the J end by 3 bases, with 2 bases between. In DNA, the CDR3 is TGTGCCAGCAGTCGCTACGAGCAGTACTTC. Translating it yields CASSRYEQYF.